What follows are 13 T cell receptor beta chains derived from one specimen sequenced in a study of blood T cells in healthy people across ages. A second roughly 6 to 12 cycle PCR used barcoded and J-beta primers. TCRdb reanalysed the 5' RACE reads using MiXCR and keeps one entry per CDR3 protein. The table shows 1.8 million or so distinct CDR3 sequences, with approximately 39% occurring only once. Sample: blood. These receptors originate from a human donor in good health.

This clonotype was counted at least ten times. The gene calls are TRBV27 and TRBJ2-7; 8 bases agree with TRBD1. Trimming removed 6 bases from V and 1 base from J; junction bases left unmatched: 5. The CDR3 totals 14 residues. CDR1 and CDR2 from the germline V gene are MNHEY and SMNVEV (reference sequence). The CDR3: CASSPTGVSYEQYF. CDR3 coding DNA: TGTGCCAGCAGCCCGACAGGGGTATCCTACGAGCAGTACTTC.

The chain uses TRBV6-2 or TRBV6-3 and TRBJ1-1; D may be TRBD1 (5 bases). The CDR3 has 13 residues. V was shortened by 2 bases and J by 11 bases, with 15 bases between the two germline ends. Germline CDR1 is MNHEY and CDR2 is SVGEGT. CDR3 region: CASSYISGQLAFF. In nucleotides, the CDR3 is TGTGCCAGCAGTTACATCTCGGGGCAGCTTGCTTTCTTT.

The table lists this clonotype with a few counts. The J gene is TRBJ2-5, the V gene TRBV9; 10 bases fit TRBD2. This CDR3 has 16 amino acids. The V and J ends lost 3 bases and 1 base, in that order; junction bases with no gene match: 6. The germline V gene encodes CDR1 SGDLS and CDR2 YYNGEE. CDR3 bases: TGTGCCAGCAGCGCAGAACTAGCGGGGTTCCAAGAGACCCAGTACTTC. Translated: CASSAELAGFQETQYF.

This rearrangement joins TRBV7-9 to TRBJ2-5, with 7 bases lining up with TRBD1. The CDR3 runs to 15 residues. The J segment lost 4 bases and the V segment lost 5 bases, leaving 10 bases of the junction unmatched. Germline V gene data show CDR1 as SEHNR and CDR2 as FQNEAQ (reference sequence). CDR3 amino acids: CASSEQGISGETQYF. CDR3 sequence (DNA): TGTGCCAGCAGCGAACAGGGGATTTCGGGAGAGACCCAGTACTTC.

On this clonotype: A junction boundary mismatches the germline segment, possibly from a read error. V usage is TRBV6-6 and J usage is TRBJ2-1; 9 bases are shared with TRBD2. CDR3 length: 15 amino acids. The germline CDR1 and CDR2 sequences are MNHNY and SVGAGI (reference sequence). The CDR3 nucleotides read TGTGCCAGCAGTCACGCCGGGACTAGCAGTAATGAGCGGTTCTTC. Its translation: CASSHAGTSSNERFF.

A few counts support this clonotype. The V gene is TRBV5-1, the J gene TRBJ1-1; D is ambiguous. Germline CDR1 SGHRS, CDR2 YFSETQ. This CDR3 spans 14 amino acids. Trimming removed 4 bases at V and 1 base at J, with 11 bases between. The DNA for the CDR3 is TGCGCCAGCAGCGTGACACGGAGGAACACTGAAGCTTTCTTT. Translated: CASSVTRRNTEAFF.

This clonotype has just a few counts. The chain carries TRBV20-1 and TRBJ1-2; 7 nucleotides match TRBD1. After removal of 1 base from V and 6 bases from J, the junction contained 5 bases not matched to a gene. The CDR3 has 13 residues. Germline V CDR1 and CDR2: DFQATT, SNEGSKA (reference sequence). CDR3 sequence reads: CSARVEGADGYTF. CDR3 in DNA: TGCAGTGCTAGAGTTGAGGGGGCGGATGGCTACACCTTC.

The sample holds a few counts of this clonotype. The chain couples TRBV2 to TRBJ1-2; D is ambiguous. The germline CDR1 and CDR2 sequences are SNHLY and FYNNEI. CDR3 length: 13 amino acids. V lost 7 bases, J lost 8 bases, and 17 bases lay in between. CDR3 DNA sequence: TGTGCCAGCACCGCAAGTCCCCTCCAGGGCTACACCTTC. Protein product: CASTASPLQGYTF.

V usage is TRBV18 and J usage is TRBJ2-1, with 9 bases lining up with TRBD1. The CDR3 extends over 16 amino acids. Trimming took 2 bases from V and 7 from J; bases not matched to a gene: 9. CDR1 is KGHSH and CDR2 is LQKENI in the germline V gene. The CDR3 coding sequence is TGTGCCAGCTCACCATATACCGAGACAGGGGGTAATGAGCAGTTCTTC. Translating gives CASSPYTETGGNEQFF. Combining the CDR3 with reference TRBV18 and TRBJ2-1 gives the whole variable domain NAGVMQNPRHLVRRRGQEARLRCSPMKGHSHVYWYRQLPEEGLKFMVYLQKENIIDESGMPKERFSAEFPKEGPSILRIQQVVRGDSAAYFCASSPYTETGGNEQFFGPGTRLTVL.

The chain is built from TRBV20-1 and TRBJ1-5, with 8 bases aligning to TRBD1. The CDR3 covers 14 residues. The germline CDR1 and CDR2 sequences are DFQATT and SNEGSKA (reference sequence). V lost 3 bases and J lost 5; bases outside the gene matches: 6. This chain's CDR3 is CSARPGQEYQPQHF. The CDR3 nucleotides read TGCAGTGCTAGGCCGGGACAGGAATATCAGCCCCAGCATTTT.

This rearrangement joins TRBV29-1 to TRBJ2-1; D is ambiguous. Germline V gives CDR1 SQVTM, CDR2 ANQGSEA. The CDR3 covers 15 residues. V dropped 1 base and J dropped 0 bases, with 10 bases sitting between them. CDR3 sequence reads: CSVEGGSSSYNEQFF. Here the CDR3 DNA reads TGCAGCGTTGAAGGCGGCAGCAGCTCCTACAATGAGCAGTTCTTC.

This clonotype was recorded a few times. The chain recombines TRBV4-2 with TRBJ1-1; D unclear. Germline CDR1 LGHNA, CDR2 YNFKEQ. The CDR3 loop spans 19 amino acids. With 0 bases removed from V and 0 bases from J, the gap between germline ends came to 20 bases. In nucleotides, the CDR3 is TGTGCCAGCAGCCAAGATCAGCAAGGTCCTATGCAGGTGAACACTGAAGCTTTCTTT. This codes for CASSQDQQGPMQVNTEAFF.

V gene TRBV30 combines with J gene TRBJ1-1, with 7 bases lining up with TRBD1. V gave up 4 bases and J gave up 5 bases; unmatched junction bases: 1. CDR1 is GTSNPN and CDR2 is SVGIG in the germline V gene (reference sequence). The CDR3 length is 11 residues. As DNA, the CDR3 is TGTGCCTGGAACAGGGGTACTGAAGCTTTCTTT. It codes for CAWNRGTEAFF.